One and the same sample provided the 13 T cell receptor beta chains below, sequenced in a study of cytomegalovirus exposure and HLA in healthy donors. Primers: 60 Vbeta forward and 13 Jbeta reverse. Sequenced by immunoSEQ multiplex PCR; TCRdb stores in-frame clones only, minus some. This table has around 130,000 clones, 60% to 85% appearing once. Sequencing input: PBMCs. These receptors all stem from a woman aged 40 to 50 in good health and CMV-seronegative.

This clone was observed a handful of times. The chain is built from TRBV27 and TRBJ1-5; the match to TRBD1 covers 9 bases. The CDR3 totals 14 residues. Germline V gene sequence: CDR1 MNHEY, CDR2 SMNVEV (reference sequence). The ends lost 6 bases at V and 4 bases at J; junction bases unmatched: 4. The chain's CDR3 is CASRQGARNQPQHF. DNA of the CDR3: TGTGCCAGCAGACAGGGGGCGCGGAATCAGCCCCAGCATTTT.

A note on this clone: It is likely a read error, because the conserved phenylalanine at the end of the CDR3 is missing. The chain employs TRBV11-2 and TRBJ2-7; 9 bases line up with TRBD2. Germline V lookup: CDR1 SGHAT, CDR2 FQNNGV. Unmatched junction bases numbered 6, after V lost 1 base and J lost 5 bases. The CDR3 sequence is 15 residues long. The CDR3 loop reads CASSLGLAEPHEQYL. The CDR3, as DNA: TGTGCCAGCAGCTTAGGACTAGCGGAACCCCACGAGCAGTACCTC.

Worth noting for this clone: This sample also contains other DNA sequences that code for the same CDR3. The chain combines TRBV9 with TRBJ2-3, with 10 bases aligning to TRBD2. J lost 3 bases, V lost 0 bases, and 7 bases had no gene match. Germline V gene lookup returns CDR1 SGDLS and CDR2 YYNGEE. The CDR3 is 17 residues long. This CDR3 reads CASSVGLAGVRTDTQYF. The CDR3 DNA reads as TGTGCCAGCAGCGTAGGGCTAGCGGGAGTACGAACAGATACGCAGTATTTT.

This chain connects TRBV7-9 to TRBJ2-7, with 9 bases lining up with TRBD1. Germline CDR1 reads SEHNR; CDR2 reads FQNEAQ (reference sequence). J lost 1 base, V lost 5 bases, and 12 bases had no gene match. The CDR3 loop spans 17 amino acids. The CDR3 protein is CASSHPVGGQGSYEQYF. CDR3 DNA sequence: TGTGCCAGCAGCCATCCGGTAGGGGGACAGGGATCCTACGAGCAGTACTTC.

CDR3 DNA: TGTGCCAGCACCTCCGGGTTCACAGATACGCAGTATTTT. This encodes CASTSGFTDTQYF. V is TRBV7-9 and J is TRBJ2-3; D is uncertain. This CDR3 is built from 13 residues. V was pared by 7 bases and J by 2 bases, with 10 bases between. Germline V lookup: CDR1 SEHNR, CDR2 FQNEAQ (reference sequence). Based on the CDR3 plus reference TRBV7-9 and TRBJ2-3, the full variable domain is DTGVSQNPRHKITKRGQNVTFRCDPISEHNRLYWYRQTLGQGPEFLTYFQNEAQLEKSRLLSDRFSAERPKGSFSTLEIQRTEQGDSAMYLCASTSGFTDTQYFGPGTRLTVL.

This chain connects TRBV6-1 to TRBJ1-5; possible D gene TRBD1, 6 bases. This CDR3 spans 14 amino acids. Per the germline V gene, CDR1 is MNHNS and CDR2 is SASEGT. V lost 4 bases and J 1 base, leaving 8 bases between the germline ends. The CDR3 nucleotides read TGTGCCAGCAGTGGAGGGGGAAGCAATCAGCCCCAGCATTTT. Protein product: CASSGGGSNQPQHF.

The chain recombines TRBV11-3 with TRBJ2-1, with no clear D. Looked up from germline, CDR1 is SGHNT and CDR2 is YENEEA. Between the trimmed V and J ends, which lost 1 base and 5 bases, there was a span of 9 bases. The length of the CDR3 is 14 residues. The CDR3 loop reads CASSLGGPHNEQFF. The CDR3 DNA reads TGTGCCAGCAGCTTAGGAGGCCCCCACAATGAGCAGTTCTTC.

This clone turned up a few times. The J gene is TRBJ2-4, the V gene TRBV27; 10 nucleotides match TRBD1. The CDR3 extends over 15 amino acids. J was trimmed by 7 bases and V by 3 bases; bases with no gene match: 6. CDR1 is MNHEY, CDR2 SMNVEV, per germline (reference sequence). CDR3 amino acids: CASSFRGTGDNIQYF. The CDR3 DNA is TGTGCCAGCAGTTTTCGAGGGACAGGGGATAACATTCAGTACTTC.

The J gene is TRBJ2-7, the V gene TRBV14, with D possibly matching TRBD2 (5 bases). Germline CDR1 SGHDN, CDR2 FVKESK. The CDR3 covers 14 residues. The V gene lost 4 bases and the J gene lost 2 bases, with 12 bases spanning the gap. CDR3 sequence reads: CASSPELGPYEQYF. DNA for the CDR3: TGTGCCAGCAGCCCCGAACTAGGGCCCTACGAGCAGTACTTC.

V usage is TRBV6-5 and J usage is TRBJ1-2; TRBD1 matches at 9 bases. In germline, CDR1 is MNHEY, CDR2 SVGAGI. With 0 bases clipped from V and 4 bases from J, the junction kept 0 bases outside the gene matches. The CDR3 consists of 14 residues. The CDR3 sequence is CASSYSGQGYGYTF. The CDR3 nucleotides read TGTGCCAGCAGTTACTCGGGACAGGGCTATGGCTACACCTTC.

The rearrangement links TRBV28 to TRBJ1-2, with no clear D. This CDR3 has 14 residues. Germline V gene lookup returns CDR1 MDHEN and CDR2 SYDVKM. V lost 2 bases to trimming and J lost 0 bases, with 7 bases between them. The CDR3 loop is CASSLGGPNYGYTF. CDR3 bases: TGTGCCAGCAGTTTAGGAGGGCCTAACTATGGCTACACCTTC.

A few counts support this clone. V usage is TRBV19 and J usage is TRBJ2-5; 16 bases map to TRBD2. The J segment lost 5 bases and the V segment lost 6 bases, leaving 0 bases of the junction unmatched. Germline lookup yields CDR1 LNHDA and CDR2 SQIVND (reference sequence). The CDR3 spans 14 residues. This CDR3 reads CASRGLAGGETQYF. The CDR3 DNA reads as TGTGCCAGTAGGGGACTAGCGGGGGGGGAGACCCAGTACTTC.

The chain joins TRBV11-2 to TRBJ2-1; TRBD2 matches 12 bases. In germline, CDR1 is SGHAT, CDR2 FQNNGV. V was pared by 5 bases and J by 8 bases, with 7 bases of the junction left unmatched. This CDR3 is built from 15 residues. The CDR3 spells CASSIGLAGRDEQFF. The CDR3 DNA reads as TGTGCCAGCAGCATAGGACTAGCGGGGCGGGATGAGCAGTTCTTC.